This T cell receptor (beta chain) was observed in a study of blood T cell repertoires in COVID-19. Turning to the study itself: The United States, Italy and Spain provided the acute and convalescent COVID-19 samples.

The germline V gene encodes CDR1 LNHDA and CDR2 SQIVND (reference sequence). The CDR3 contains 13 residues. V was clipped by 5 bases and J by 2 bases; unmatched bases: 2. Generated by immunoSEQ multiplex PCR, the TCRdb table keeps only in-frame clones and is missing some. The sample records around 200,000 clones, roughly four fifths being singletons. This TCR was recovered from a woman between 40 and 55 years old with acute or convalescent COVID-19. Specimen: peripheral blood. The chain links TRBV19 to TRBJ1-2; 7 bases line up with TRBD1. CDR3 DNA sequence: TGTGCCAGTAGTGAGGACAGGAACTATGGCTACACCTTC. Translating gives CASSEDRNYGYTF.